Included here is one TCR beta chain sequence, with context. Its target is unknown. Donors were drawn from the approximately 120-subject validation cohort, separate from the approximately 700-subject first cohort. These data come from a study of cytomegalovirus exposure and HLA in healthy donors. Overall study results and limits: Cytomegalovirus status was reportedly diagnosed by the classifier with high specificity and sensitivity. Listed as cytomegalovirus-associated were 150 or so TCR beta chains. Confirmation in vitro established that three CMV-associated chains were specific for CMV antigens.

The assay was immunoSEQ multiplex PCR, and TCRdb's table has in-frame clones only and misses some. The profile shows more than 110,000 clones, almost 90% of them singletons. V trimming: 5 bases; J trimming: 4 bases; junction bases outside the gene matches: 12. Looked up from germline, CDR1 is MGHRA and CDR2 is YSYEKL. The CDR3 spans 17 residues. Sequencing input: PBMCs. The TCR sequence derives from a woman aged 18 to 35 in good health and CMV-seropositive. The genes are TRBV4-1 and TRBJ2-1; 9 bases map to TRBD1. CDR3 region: CASSYFPGQGVYNEQFF. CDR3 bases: TGCGCCAGCAGCTATTTCCCGGGACAGGGAGTTTACAATGAGCAGTTCTTC.